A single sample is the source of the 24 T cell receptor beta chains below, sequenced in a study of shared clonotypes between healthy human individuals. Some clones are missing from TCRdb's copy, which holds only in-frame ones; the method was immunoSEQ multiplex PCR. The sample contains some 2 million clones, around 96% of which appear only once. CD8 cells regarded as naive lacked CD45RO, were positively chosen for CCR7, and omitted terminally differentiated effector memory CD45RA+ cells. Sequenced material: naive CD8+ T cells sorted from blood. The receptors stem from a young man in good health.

The CDR3 sequence: CASSPGTGYTEAFF. The CDR3 DNA reads as TGCGCCAGCAGCCCCGGGACAGGGTATACTGAAGCTTTCTTT. The chain is built from TRBV5-1 and TRBJ1-1; 9 nucleotides match TRBD1. Looked up from germline, CDR1 is SGHRS and CDR2 is YFSETQ. The CDR3 contains 14 residues. The junction had 6 bases not matched to a gene; V was cut back by 4 bases and J by 5 bases.

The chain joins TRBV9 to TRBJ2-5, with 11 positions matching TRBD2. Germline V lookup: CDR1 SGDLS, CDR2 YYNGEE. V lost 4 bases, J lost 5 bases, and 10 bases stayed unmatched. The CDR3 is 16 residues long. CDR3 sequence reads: CASSTGTSGVAETQYF. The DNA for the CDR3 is TGTGCCAGCAGCACCGGGACTAGCGGAGTGGCGGAGACCCAGTACTTC.

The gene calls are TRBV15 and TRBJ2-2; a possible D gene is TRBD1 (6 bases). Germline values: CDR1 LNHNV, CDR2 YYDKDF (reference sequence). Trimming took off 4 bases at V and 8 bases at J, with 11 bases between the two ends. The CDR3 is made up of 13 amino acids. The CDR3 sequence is CATSTGQGGELFF. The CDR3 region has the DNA TGTGCCACCAGCACGGGACAAGGTGGGGAGCTGTTTTTT.

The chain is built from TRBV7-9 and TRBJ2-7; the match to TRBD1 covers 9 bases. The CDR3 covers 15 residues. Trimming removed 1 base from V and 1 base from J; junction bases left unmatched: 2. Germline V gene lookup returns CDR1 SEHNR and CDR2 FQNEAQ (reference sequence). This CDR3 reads CASSLVDRGSYEQYF. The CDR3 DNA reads TGTGCCAGCAGCTTAGTGGACAGGGGTTCCTACGAGCAGTACTTC.

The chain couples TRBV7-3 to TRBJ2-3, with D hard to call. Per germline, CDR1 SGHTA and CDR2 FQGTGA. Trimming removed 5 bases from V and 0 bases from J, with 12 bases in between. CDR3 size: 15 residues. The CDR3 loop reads CASSRAMGSTDTQYF. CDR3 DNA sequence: TGTGCCAGCAGCCGGGCTATGGGAAGCACAGATACGCAGTATTTT.

The CDR3 DNA reads TGTGCCAGCAGTGCAGGGTCTGGCTACACCTTC. It encodes CASSAGSGYTF. The V and J genes are TRBV25-1 and TRBJ1-2; possibly TRBD1 for D (5 bases). V was cut by 4 bases and J by 7 bases, with 7 bases left in between. The CDR3 extends over 11 amino acids. CDR1 is MGHDK, CDR2 SYGVNS, per germline.

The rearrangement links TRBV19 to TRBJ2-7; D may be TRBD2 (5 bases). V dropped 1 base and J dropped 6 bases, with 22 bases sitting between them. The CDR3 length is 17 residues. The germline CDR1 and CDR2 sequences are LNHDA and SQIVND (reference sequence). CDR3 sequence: CASSIGPGSWGAGEQYF. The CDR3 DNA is TGTGCCAGTAGTATAGGCCCCGGGTCGTGGGGAGCCGGCGAGCAGTACTTC. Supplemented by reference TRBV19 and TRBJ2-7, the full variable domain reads DGGITQSPKYLFRKEGQNVTLSCEQNLNHDAMYWYRQDPGQGLRLIYYSQIVNDFQKGDIAEGYSVSREKKESFPLTVTSAQKNPTAFYLCASSIGPGSWGAGEQYFGPGTRLTVT.

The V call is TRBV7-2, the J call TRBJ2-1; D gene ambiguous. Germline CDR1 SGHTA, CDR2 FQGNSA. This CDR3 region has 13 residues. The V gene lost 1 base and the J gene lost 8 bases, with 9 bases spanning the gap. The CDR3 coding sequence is TGTGCCAGCAGCTTAGGCCTAACCGATGAGCAGTTCTTC. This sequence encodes CASSLGLTDEQFF.

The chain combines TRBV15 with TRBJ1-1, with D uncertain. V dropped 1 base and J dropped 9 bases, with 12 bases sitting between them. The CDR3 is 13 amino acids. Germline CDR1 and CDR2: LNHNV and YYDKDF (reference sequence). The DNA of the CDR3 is TGTGCCACCAGCAGAGGACGAGGGCACAAAGCTTTCTTT. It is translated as CATSRGRGHKAFF.

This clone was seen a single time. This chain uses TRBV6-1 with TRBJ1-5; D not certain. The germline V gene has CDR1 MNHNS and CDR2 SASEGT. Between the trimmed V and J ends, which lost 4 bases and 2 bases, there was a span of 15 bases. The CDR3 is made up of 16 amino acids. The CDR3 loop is CASSGRNQVGNQPQHF. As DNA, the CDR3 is TGTGCCAGCAGTGGCAGGAATCAGGTGGGCAATCAGCCCCAGCATTTT.

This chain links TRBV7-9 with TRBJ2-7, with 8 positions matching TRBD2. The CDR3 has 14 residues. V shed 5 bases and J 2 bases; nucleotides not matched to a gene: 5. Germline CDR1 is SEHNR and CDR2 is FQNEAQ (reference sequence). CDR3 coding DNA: TGTGCCAGCAGCAACACTAGCGGAGCCTACGAGCAGTACTTC. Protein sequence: CASSNTSGAYEQYF. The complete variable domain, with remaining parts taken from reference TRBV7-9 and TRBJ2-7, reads DTGVSQNPRHKITKRGQNVTFRCDPISEHNRLYWYRQTLGQGPEFLTYFQNEAQLEKSRLLSDRFSAERPKGSFSTLEIQRTEQGDSAMYLCASSNTSGAYEQYFGPGTRLTVT.

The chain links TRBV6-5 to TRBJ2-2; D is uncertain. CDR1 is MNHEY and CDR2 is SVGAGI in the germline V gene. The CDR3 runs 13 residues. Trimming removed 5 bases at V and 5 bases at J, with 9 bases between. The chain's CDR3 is CASSALLTGELFF. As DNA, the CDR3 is TGTGCCAGCAGTGCCCTCCTTACCGGGGAGCTGTTTTTT.

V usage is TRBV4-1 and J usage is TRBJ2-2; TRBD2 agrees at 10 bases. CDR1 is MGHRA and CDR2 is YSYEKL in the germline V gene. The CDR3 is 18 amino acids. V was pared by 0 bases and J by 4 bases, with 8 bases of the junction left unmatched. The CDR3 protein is CASSQEFLAGGITGELFF. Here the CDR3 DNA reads TGCGCCAGCAGCCAAGAGTTCTTAGCGGGGGGCATCACCGGGGAGCTGTTTTTT.

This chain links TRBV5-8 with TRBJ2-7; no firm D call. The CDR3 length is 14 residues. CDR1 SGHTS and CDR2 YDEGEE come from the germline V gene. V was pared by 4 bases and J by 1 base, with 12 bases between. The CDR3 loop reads CASSTRLQSYEQYF. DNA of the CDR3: TGTGCCAGCAGCACGCGACTGCAGTCCTACGAGCAGTACTTC.

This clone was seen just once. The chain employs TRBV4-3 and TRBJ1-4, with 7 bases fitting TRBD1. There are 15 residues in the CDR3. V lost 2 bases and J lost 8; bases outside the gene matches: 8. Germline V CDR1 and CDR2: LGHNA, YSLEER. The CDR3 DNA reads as TGCGCCAGCAGCCAAACGACAGGGCGGTCCGAAAAACTGTTTTTT. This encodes CASSQTTGRSEKLFF.

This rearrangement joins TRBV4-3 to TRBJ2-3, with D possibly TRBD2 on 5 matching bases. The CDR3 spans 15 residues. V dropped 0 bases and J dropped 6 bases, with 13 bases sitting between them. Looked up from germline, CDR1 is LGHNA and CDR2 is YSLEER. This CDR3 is CASSQDLSGWDTQYF. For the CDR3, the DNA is TGCGCCAGCAGCCAAGATCTTTCGGGATGGGATACGCAGTATTTT.

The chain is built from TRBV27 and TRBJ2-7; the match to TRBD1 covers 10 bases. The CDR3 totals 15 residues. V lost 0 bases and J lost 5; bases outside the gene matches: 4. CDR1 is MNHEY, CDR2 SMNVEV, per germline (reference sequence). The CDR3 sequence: CASSLSGTGDNEQYF. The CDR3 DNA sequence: TGTGCCAGCAGTTTATCAGGGACAGGGGACAACGAGCAGTACTTC.

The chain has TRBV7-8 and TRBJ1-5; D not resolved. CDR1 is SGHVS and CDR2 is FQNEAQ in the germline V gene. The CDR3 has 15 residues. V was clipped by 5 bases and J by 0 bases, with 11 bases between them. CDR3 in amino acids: CASSVITGSNQPQHF. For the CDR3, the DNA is TGTGCCAGCAGCGTTATAACGGGTAGCAATCAGCCCCAGCATTTT.

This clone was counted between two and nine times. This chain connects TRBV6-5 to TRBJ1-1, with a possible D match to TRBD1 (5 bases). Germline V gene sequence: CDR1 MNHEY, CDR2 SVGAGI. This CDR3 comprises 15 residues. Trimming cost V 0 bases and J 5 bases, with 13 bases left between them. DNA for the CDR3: TGTGCCAGCAGTTACTCAGCAGGGAGAGGGACTGAAGCTTTCTTT. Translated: CASSYSAGRGTEAFF.

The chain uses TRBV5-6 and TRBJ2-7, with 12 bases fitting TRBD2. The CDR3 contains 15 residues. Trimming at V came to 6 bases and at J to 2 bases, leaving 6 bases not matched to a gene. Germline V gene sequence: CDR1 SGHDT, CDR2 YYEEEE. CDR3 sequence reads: CASTRGLAGPYEQYF. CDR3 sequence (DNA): TGTGCCAGCACCAGAGGACTAGCGGGACCCTACGAGCAGTACTTC.

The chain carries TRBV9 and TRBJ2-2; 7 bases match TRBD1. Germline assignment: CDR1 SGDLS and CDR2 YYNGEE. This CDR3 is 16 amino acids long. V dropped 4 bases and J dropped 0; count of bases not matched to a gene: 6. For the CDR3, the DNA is TGTGCCAGCAGCTCTCCCGGGACAGCGAACACCGGGGAGCTGTTTTTT. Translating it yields CASSSPGTANTGELFF. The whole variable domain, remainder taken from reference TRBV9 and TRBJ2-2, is DSGVTQTPKHLITATGQRVTLRCSPRSGDLSVYWYQQSLDQGLQFLIQYYNGEERAKGNILERFSAQQFPDLHSELNLSSLELGDSALYFCASSSPGTANTGELFFGEGSRLTVL.

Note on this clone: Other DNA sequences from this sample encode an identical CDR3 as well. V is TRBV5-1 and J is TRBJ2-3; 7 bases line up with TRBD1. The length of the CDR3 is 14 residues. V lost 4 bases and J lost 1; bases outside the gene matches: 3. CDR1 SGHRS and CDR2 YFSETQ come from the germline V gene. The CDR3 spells CASSSTGGTDTQYF. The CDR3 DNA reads TGCGCCAGCAGCAGTACAGGGGGCACAGATACGCAGTATTTT.

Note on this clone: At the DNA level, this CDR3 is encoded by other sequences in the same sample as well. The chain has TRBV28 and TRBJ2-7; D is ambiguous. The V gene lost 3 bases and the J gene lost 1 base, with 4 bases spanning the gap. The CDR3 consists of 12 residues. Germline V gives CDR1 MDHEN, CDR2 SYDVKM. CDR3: CASSFRSYEQYF. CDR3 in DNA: TGTGCCAGCAGTTTCCGATCCTACGAGCAGTACTTC.

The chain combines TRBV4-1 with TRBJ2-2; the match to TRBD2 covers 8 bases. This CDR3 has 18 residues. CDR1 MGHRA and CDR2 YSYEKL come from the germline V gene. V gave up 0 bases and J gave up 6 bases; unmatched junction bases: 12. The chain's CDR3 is CASSQDLAGLGSPGELFF. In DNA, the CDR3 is TGCGCCAGCAGCCAAGATCTAGCGGGCCTGGGGTCACCCGGGGAGCTGTTTTTT.